The 7 T cell receptor beta chains below were found in one sample sequenced in a study of early T cells in non-severe SARS-CoV-2 infection. TCRdb called the 5' RACE reads again in MiXCR, with one record for every CDR3 protein. The profile shows some 29,000 distinct CDR3 sequences, over 4.5% of them singletons. Sequenced material: whole blood. The source is an adult who was a healthcare worker with PCR-confirmed SARS-CoV-2 infection or an uninfected control (not recorded which).

In its sample, this clonotype was seen many times. The chain couples TRBV4-1 to TRBJ2-7, with 7 bases matching TRBD2. Germline CDR1 is MGHRA and CDR2 is YSYEKL. There are 13 residues in the CDR3. With 11 bases clipped from V and 7 bases from J, the junction kept 14 bases outside the gene matches. CDR3 amino acids: CAAGSGRAREQYF. CDR3 coding DNA: TGCGCCGCCGGTAGCGGGCGGGCTCGGGAGCAGTACTTC.

The V call is TRBV20-1, the J call TRBJ2-7, with 13 bases fitting TRBD2. The germline gives CDR1 DFQATT, CDR2 SNEGSKA (reference sequence). The CDR3 is made up of 15 amino acids. J lost 7 bases, V lost 5 bases, and 11 bases had no gene match. CDR3 sequence: CSAARGLAGTGEQYF. Here the CDR3 DNA reads TGCAGTGCTGCCCGGGGACTAGCGGGAACTGGGGAGCAGTACTTC.

Ten or more counts support this clonotype. The genes are TRBV28 and TRBJ1-1, with D possibly TRBD1 on 5 matching bases. The CDR3 consists of 13 residues. CDR1 and CDR2 from the germline V gene are MDHEN and SYDVKM. V was clipped by 2 bases and J by 6 bases, with 10 bases between them. CDR3 sequence reads: CASSLVVGPEAFF. CDR3 coding DNA: TGTGCCAGCAGTTTAGTCGTGGGGCCTGAAGCTTTCTTT.

This clonotype was seen ten or more times. The rearrangement joins TRBV20-1 to TRBJ2-7; 9 bases line up with TRBD2. Germline CDR1 DFQATT, CDR2 SNEGSKA (reference sequence). V gave up 0 bases and J gave up 3 bases; unmatched junction bases: 6. This CDR3 is built from 15 residues. The CDR3 nucleotides read TGCAGTGCTAGAGATCCGCCTAGCGGGATCTACGAGCAGTACTTC. This codes for CSARDPPSGIYEQYF.

This clonotype was recorded a few times. CDR3 amino acids: CASSEGSVYEQYF. In nucleotides, the CDR3 is TGTGCCAGCAGTGAGGGCTCCGTCTACGAGCAGTACTTC. The V gene is TRBV2, the J gene TRBJ2-7; no firm D call. Trimming removed 3 bases from V and 3 bases from J, with 9 bases in between. The CDR3 is 13 amino acids. CDR1 is SNHLY, CDR2 FYNNEI, per germline.

This clonotype came up many times. The chain joins TRBV6-1 to TRBJ1-2; D gene ambiguous. Trimming stripped 8 bases from V and 1 base from J, with 11 bases between. The CDR3 spans 13 residues. From germline, CDR1 is MNHNS and CDR2 SASEGT. The CDR3 bases are TGTGCCAGCGTCTTGGGGAGTAACTATGGCTACACCTTC. Its protein is CASVLGSNYGYTF.

This clonotype was seen at least ten times. The chain employs TRBV27 and TRBJ2-7; no definite D call. CDR3 size: 14 residues. CDR1 and CDR2 from the germline V gene are MNHEY and SMNVEV (reference sequence). Deletions cut 7 bases from V and 3 bases from J, with 16 bases between. CDR3 amino acids: CASIFSWSDYEQYF. DNA of the CDR3: TGTGCCAGCATTTTCAGCTGGTCAGACTACGAGCAGTACTTC.